This passage covers 5 T cell receptor beta chains from one sample sequenced in a study of T cell responses to AZD1222 COVID-19 vaccine. Generated by immunoSEQ multiplex PCR, the TCRdb table keeps only in-frame clones and is missing some. The sample lists about 180,000 clones, around 88% occurring once. Sequencing was performed on peripheral blood, taken on day 0 of AZD1222 vaccination. The receptors originated from an adult in good health.

This clone was seen a few times. This rearrangement joins TRBV5-1 to TRBJ2-7; D ambiguous. V was trimmed by 6 bases and J by 6 bases, leaving 16 bases between them. Germline V lookup: CDR1 SGHRS, CDR2 YFSETQ. The CDR3 is 13 amino acids. CDR3 coding DNA: TGCGCCAGCAAGGCAGATTCTGCGCTCGAGCAGTACTTC. Encoded protein: CASKADSALEQYF.

This chain connects TRBV6-6 to TRBJ1-5; 7 bases align to TRBD1. The length of the CDR3 is 16 residues. The germline V gene encodes CDR1 MNHNY and CDR2 SVGAGI (reference sequence). V shed 4 bases and J 4 bases; nucleotides not matched to a gene: 10. CDR3 in DNA: TGTGCCAGCAGTTCCGCCCGACAGGGTCGGAATCAGCCCCAGCATTTT. Amino acid sequence: CASSSARQGRNQPQHF.

This clone was seen a handful of times. The rearrangement uses TRBV6-4 and TRBJ2-3; 7 bases fit TRBD1. V shed 5 bases and J 0 bases; nucleotides not matched to a gene: 2. CDR1 MRHNA and CDR2 SNTAGT come from the germline V gene. This CDR3 has 14 residues. CDR3 bases: TGTGCCAGCAGTCTAGGGGGCAGCACAGATACGCAGTATTTT. Protein: CASSLGGSTDTQYF.

This chain links TRBV27 with TRBJ1-3; D remains unclear. CDR3 length equals 15 residues. Trimming took off 2 bases at V and 2 bases at J, with 10 bases between the two ends. Germline V CDR1 and CDR2: MNHEY, SMNVEV (reference sequence). Here the CDR3 reads CASSLTTAPGNTIYF. CDR3 coding DNA: TGTGCCAGCAGTTTAACGACGGCCCCTGGAAACACCATATATTTT.

V is TRBV28 and J is TRBJ1-5; D gene unclear. V shed 4 bases and J shed 5 bases, with 18 bases lying between them. Looked up from germline, CDR1 is MDHEN and CDR2 is SYDVKM. The CDR3 runs 16 residues. The CDR3 here is CASSSGGRWEDQPQHF. DNA of the CDR3: TGTGCCAGCAGTTCCGGTGGTAGGTGGGAGGATCAGCCCCAGCATTTT.